This paragraph reports one TCR beta chain. Its antigen is unknown. No base-level quality is on record; no much larger clone is a single base apart. At the junction V is shortened by 9 bases and J by 4 bases; bases outside the gene matches: 10. Including the terminal cysteine and phenylalanine, the CDR3 comprises 14 residues. Left in the record is the CDR3 DNA by itself, 42 bases read in frame from the first base. CDR1 and CDR2, per the germline V gene (reference sequence), are LNHDA and SQIVND. This entry is derived from a study of cytomegalovirus exposure and HLA in healthy donors listed by TCRdb under 2017. Study-level background: In an earlier analysis of some 610 of the donors, less than 350 Gb of sequence data and 117 million unique TCR beta sequences from 180 million or so T cells were reported. About 280 gigabases of sequencing data and some 85 million unique TCR sequences were included in an early release covering roughly 600 HLA-typed donors. Of the 300 to 500 genotyped donors, more than 75% were placed in the genetic ancestry cluster associated with self-reported Caucasian donors. The study aimed to test whether signatures of past pathogen exposure could be identified by cataloging public T cell receptors. The study used immunosequencing to profile the T cell repertoires of several hundred subjects and linked those repertoires to cytomegalovirus serostatus. In addition to the first cohort of 666 subjects, a separate validation cohort of 120 different subjects was used. To predict cytomegalovirus infection status, the study combined high-throughput TCR immunosequencing, statistical association of individual TCRs with disease status, and machine learning. To study patterns of TCR occurrence, a later analysis re-analyzed previously published TCR beta repertoires from more than 550 donors and added high-resolution HLA genotyping. In the later analysis, no new phenotypic data were used to find candidate immune exposures; instead, reliance was placed on TCR beta sequences and their occurrence across donors. In an earlier analysis of 500 to 650 of the donors, high-throughput TCR beta sequencing was used to judge whether each TCR beta V gene segment behaved as functional or pseudogenic. Donor age, sex, ethnicity and CMV serostatus were collected together with the repertoire data. In a later genetic analysis, genome-wide SNP genotypes for 398 of the 666 donors were used, and that subset was treated as a discovery cohort. All discovery cohort repertoires had been generated on a single sequencing platform. Class I and class II HLA loci were covered by the typing at four-digit resolution. Typing coverage varied by locus: roughly 620-640 donors for A, B, C, DRB1 and DQB1; approximately 500 for DQA1; around 610 for DPA1; approximately 450 for DPB1. Because of strong linkage in the cohort, roughly five DR-DQ haplotypes were treated as single units for association and clustering. Among some 400 genotyped donors of the cohort, an average of roughly 230,000 unique TCR beta nucleotide sequences was sequenced per donor, of which about 18% were non-productive.

What the authors observed across the whole study: The authors suggested that the approach could potentially be extended to other disease states and immunological phenotypes. A later analysis found that most CMV-associated TCR beta chains appeared HLA-restricted, with HLA associations seemingly driven largely by CMV exposure. The study gave a list of over 150 TCR beta chains associated with cytomegalovirus. CMV serostatus was the only immune exposure information available for the cohort. In a later genetic analysis, fewer N-insertions in productive TCRs were reported among donors in an Asian-associated ancestry cluster than the roughly 640-donor mean. An earlier analysis of roughly 570 of the donors showed that most TCR beta V segments appeared in productive rearrangements either about 87% or about 30% of the time, which broadly matched IMGT annotations. Specific HLA alleles were associated with over 15,000 TCR beta sequences at a false discovery rate of 0.05 in a later analysis. The presence/absence analyses assumed that sequencing depth was roughly uniform across donors, and that assumption may not be true. A cluster of highly shared sequence variants was judged likely to represent a technical artifact of the sequencing pipeline. Several of the top co-occurrence clusters appeared to be linked to parvovirus B19, influenza, CMV and Epstein-Barr virus, according to a later analysis. A later analysis found that HLA-associated TCR beta chains were more clonally expanded and had lower generation probabilities than equally common non-associated chains. An association between a missense DCLRE1C variant and V-gene and J-gene trimming of TCR beta chains was found in a later genetic analysis and replicated in an independent cohort. A further reported finding was that TCR beta sequences accurately predicted the HLA-A and HLA-B alleles for most subjects in the first cohort. The earlier analysis of about 600 of the donors excluded 15 to 20 rarely observed V segments, including chromosome 9 orphons, because counts were too low. The classifier was reported to diagnose cytomegalovirus status with high specificity and sensitivity in both the original cohort and the validation cohort. Some IMGT-functional V segments, including TRBV6-2 and TRBV6-3, could not be distinguished by the 87-base-pair reads and were therefore excluded. A later analysis found that TCR association rates varied across HLA loci, with DRB1 alleles showing the most associated TCRs and HLA-C alleles the fewest. Only TCR beta chains were sequenced in this cohort, and the absence of alpha or paired-chain data limited detectable features. Assigning TCR associations to individual alleles was difficult when HLA alleles, especially DR and DQ, strongly co-occurred. Most TCR sequences were seen in very few donors, while some public TCRs were found in many individuals. In vitro tests confirmed that a few of the cytomegalovirus-associated TCR beta chains recognize cytomegalovirus antigens. Because HLA typing was missing for some donors at each locus, association tests included only the typed subset. Correlated functional status among segregating V segments might be attributable to linkage disequilibrium, but an unknown experimental factor could not be ruled out.

The library was made by the immunoSEQ multiplex PCR assay. A mixture of 60 forward primers for TCR Vbeta segments and 13 reverse primers for TCR Jbeta segments was used in the multiplex PCR. The CDR3 region of rearranged TCR beta genes was amplified from genomic DNA with a multiplex PCR assay. The amplified TCR beta libraries were sequenced on the Illumina HiSeq System as 87-base-pair reads. The authors' analysis ran thus. A later analysis counted about 80 million unique TCR beta chains across the roughly 700 repertoires, and around 9.9 million of these chains were shared by at least two donors. To remove PCR and sequencing errors, raw reads were error-corrected and collapsed into unique sequences using a nearest-neighbor algorithm that merged closely related sequences. To assign V, D and J gene segments, CDR3 sequences were aligned to IMGT reference sequences. For a sequence to be retained, at least a six-nucleotide match to both a V gene segment and a J gene segment was required. Rearrangements were called productive when the CDR3 lacked stop codons and stayed in frame with V and J; all others were non-productive. CDR3 was defined by IMGT convention, running from the second conserved V-encoded cysteine to the conserved J-encoded phenylalanine. Sequences without an unambiguous match to a single V gene segment were excluded from the earlier analysis of approximately 560 of the donors. An earlier analysis of a few hundred of the donors classified V segments as functional when productive rearrangements were above 56.7% and as segregating when the standard deviation between donors was above 5%. To diagnose cytomegalovirus status from the catalog of TCR beta chain sequences, a statistical classification framework was built. In a later analysis, V and J genes were assigned by comparing TCR nucleotide sequences against IMGT/GENE-DB human TR gene sequences. In a later analysis, CDR3 sequences and most-parsimonious VDJ recombination scenarios were assigned using the TCRdist pipeline. In a later analysis, every TCR beta chain was defined by the combination of its CDR3 amino acid sequence and its V-gene family, and reads without a unique V-gene family were dropped. A later analysis removed 550 to 650 highly shared, low-generation-probability nucleotide sequences to deal with suspected cross-contamination and a sequencing artifact. In a later analysis, a clonal expansion index was calculated for each public chain from normalized within-repertoire ranks of inferred template counts. In a later analysis, generation probabilities were computed with a VDJ recombination model fitted to out-of-frame rearrangements, and the resulting probabilities were checked against IGoR. In a later analysis, hypergeometric tests were used to score TCR-TCR, TCR-HLA and TCR-CMV co-occurrence, with a repertoire-size bias correction applied to TCR pairs. To estimate false discovery rates, a later analysis permuted the HLA or CMV assignments 20 times. A later analysis grouped co-occurring TCRs with DBSCAN, adding TCRdist sequence similarity when clustering within HLA-allele-positive subsets. For co-occurrence clustering, repertoires with fewer than 30,000 or more than 120,000 public chains were excluded, along with a handful of repertoires with anomalous nucleotide sharing. Not all clones reach the TCRdb copy of this immuneACCESS table, which keeps in-frame sequences only. Checked studies attribute under half of the gap to unresolved V genes and leave the rest unexplained. The D gene and trimming were derived from the DNA, and the V and J assignments and clone size from that table. This sample is represented by about 160,000 clones; approximately 74% of them were singletons. In total, the top ten clones hold more than 2.5% of the sample.

The cohort was made up of 500 to 800 healthy bone marrow donors. At the time of sampling, all cohort members were nominally healthy, though unrecorded immune exposures were likely present. The donor was CMV seronegative and was included in the group of under 450 seronegative cohort members. Every donor gave a peripheral blood sample, and the peripheral blood mononuclear cells from that sample were used for TCR beta sequencing. Genomic DNA extraction from the blood cell samples was performed with the Qiagen DNeasy Blood Extraction Kit. Sequenced material: PBMCs. This receptor was identified in a woman between 25 and 40 years old in good health and CMV-seronegative. The chain uses TRBV19 and TRBJ1-1, and 8 junction bases match TRBD1. The DNA is TGTGCCAGCACTATTACAGGGGGAGGCACTGAAGCTTTCTTT. It codes for CASTITGGGTEAFF.